This is a list of T cell receptor beta chains from one sample in a study of T cell repertoires in cytomegalovirus infection. MiXCR, applied by TCRdb to the reads, yields one record per CDR3 protein. The sample comprises some 350,000 distinct CDR3 sequences, roughly 34% of which are singletons, and about 13% rests with the top ten. For these receptors, no antigen is known. The material sequenced was cultured PBMCs, taken from culture after CMV antigen stimulation. The receptors stem from a human donor in good health (CMV status not recorded). Some clones in this sample may be carry-over from other donors' samples. Both conserved end residues are part of each CDR3. D genes are given only for firm matches. Clone size is given for some rows only: seen once, a few or many times, or a class if the clone is expanded.

TRBJ1-4 | TRBV7-9 | NA | NA | TGTGCCAGCGCGGTGACTGAAAAACTGTTTTTT | CASAVTEKLFF
TRBJ2-3 | TRBV7-2 | NA | TRBD2 | TGTGCCAGCAGCATCTCGCGATCTAGCGGGAGGTCAGCAGATACGCAGTATTTT | CASSISRSSGRSADTQYF
TRBJ2-1 | TRBV2 | once | NA | TGTGCCAGCACGCTGAGATTGGAGGGAAGGTCCTACAATGAGCAGTTCTTC | CASTLRLEGRSYNEQFF
TRBJ1-2 | TRBV7-9 | NA | NA | TGTGGCAGCAGCTTACAGTCTACCCCTAACTATGGCTACACCTTC | CGSSLQSTPNYGYTF
TRBJ1-2 | TRBV19 | NA | NA | TGTGCCAGTAGTAATGGGATAGCTAACTATGGCTACACCTTC | CASSNGIANYGYTF
TRBJ1-2 | TRBV7-2 | NA | TRBD1 | TGTGCCAGCAGCGACAGGGTGTCGACGTGGGGCTACACCTTC | CASSDRVSTWGYTF
TRBJ1-1 | TRBV30 | NA | NA | TGTGCCTGGAGTAACACTGAAGCTTTCTTT | CAWSNTEAFF
TRBJ2-3 | TRBV7-4 | NA | NA | TGTGCCAGCAGCTGGGACGCTAGCACAGATACGCAGTATTTT | CASSWDASTDTQYF
TRBJ1-5 | TRBV7-2 | NA | TRBD1 | TGTGCCAGCAGCCTCGACAGGGGGCTTGGTCAGCCCCAGCATTTT | CASSLDRGLGQPQHF
TRBJ1-1 | TRBV18 | NA | NA | TGTGCCAGCTCACCACCAAAACTCGGGATGGGGGCGAACACTGAAGCTTTCTTT | CASSPPKLGMGANTEAFF
TRBJ1-1 | TRBV12-3/TRBV12-4 | many | NA | TGTGCCAGCAGTTTTGTAGCCATGAACACTGAAGCTTTCTTT | CASSFVAMNTEAFF
TRBJ2-1 | TRBV6-5 | NA | TRBD2 | TGTGCCAGCAGTTACTCGCGGCTAGCGGGAGGGAATAATGAGCAGTTCTTC | CASSYSRLAGGNNEQFF
TRBJ1-2 | TRBV9 | NA | TRBD1 | TGTGCCAGCAGCGCCCGACAGGGGAGTACTGGCTACACCTTC | CASSARQGSTGYTF
TRBJ1-5 | TRBV28 | NA | TRBD1 | TGTGCCAGCAGTTTAACAGGGGGGTCAGGTCAGCCCCAGCATTTT | CASSLTGGSGQPQHF
TRBJ2-1 | TRBV6-2/TRBV6-3 | few | TRBD2 | TGTGCCAGCAGTTCTTTCTCCGGGACTAGCGGGAGTTGGCAGTTCTTC | CASSSFSGTSGSWQFF
TRBJ2-5 | TRBV5-4 | few | NA | TGTGCCAGCAGTTCGCAGGGGAAGCGGGAGACCCAGTACTTC | CASSSQGKRETQYF
TRBJ1-1 | TRBV28 | few | TRBD1 | TGTGCCAGCAGTTTAATAGGGGGCATGGACACTGAAGCTTTCTTT | CASSLIGGMDTEAFF
TRBJ2-5 | TRBV7-9 | NA | TRBD2 | TGTGCCAGCAGCAAACTAGCGACCCAAGAGACCCAGTACTTC | CASSKLATQETQYF
TRBJ2-7 | TRBV5-1 | few | NA | TGCGCCAGCAGCTTGCAGCAGGGGTTTACCTACGAGCAGTACTTC | CASSLQQGFTYEQYF
TRBJ1-5 | TRBV27 | NA | NA | TGTGCCAGCAGTTTATTTCCAGGGTACCCTAGCAATCAGCCCCAGCATTTT | CASSLFPGYPSNQPQHF
TRBJ2-3 | TRBV19 | NA | TRBD2 | TGTGCCAGTAGTACTACTAGCGGGCCCGCCGGGGATACGCAGTATTTT | CASSTTSGPAGDTQYF
TRBJ2-1 | TRBV7-8 | NA | TRBD2 | TGTGCCAGCAGCTGGGAGCGGGGAGACAATGAGCAGTTCTTC | CASSWERGDNEQFF
TRBJ1-5 | TRBV5-1 | few | NA | TGCGCCAGCAGCTTAGGAGGGGGTAATTTGCAGCCCCAGCATTTT | CASSLGGGNLQPQHF
TRBJ1-5 | TRBV11-2 | few | TRBD1 | TGTGCCAGCAGCCTCGGGACAGGGCACAATCAGCCCCAGCATTTT | CASSLGTGHNQPQHF
TRBJ2-1 | TRBV7-6 | many | TRBD2 | TGTGCCAGCAGCTTGGGCGGCAAAGCGGGAGGATTAAGCTCCTACAATGAGCAGTTCTTC | CASSLGGKAGGLSSYNEQFF
TRBJ2-1 | TRBV7-3 | many | TRBD2 | TGTGCCAGCATCACCTTTCCCAGCGGGGAGTACAATGAGCAGTTCTTC | CASITFPSGEYNEQFF
TRBJ2-2 | TRBV12-5 | NA | TRBD2 | TGTGCTAGTGGGAACCGGGGGGAGGCGAACACCGGGGAGCTGTTTTTT | CASGNRGEANTGELFF
TRBJ2-2 | TRBV5-1 | once | NA | TGCGCCAGCAGCTTGTCGGGCGAATCCGGGGAGCTGTTTTTT | CASSLSGESGELFF
TRBJ1-5 | TRBV7-4 | few | NA | TGTGCCAGCAGCGTCGCAGGGAGGATCAATCAGCCCCAGCATTTT | CASSVAGRINQPQHF
TRBJ2-7 | TRBV28 | few | TRBD2 | TGTGCCAGCCACCCCCTGAGGGGACTAGCGGGAGGGTTAGCCTACGAGCAGTACTTC | CASHPLRGLAGGLAYEQYF
TRBJ2-5 | TRBV5-1 | NA | TRBD2 | TGCGCCAGCAGCTTGACTAGCGGGACAGTAGAGACCCAGTACTTC | CASSLTSGTVETQYF
TRBJ1-6 | TRBV12-3/TRBV12-4 | few | NA | TGTGCCAGCAGACGTCACGGGACCGATAATTCACCCCTCCACTTT | CASRRHGTDNSPLHF
TRBJ1-2 | TRBV15 | NA | NA | TGTGCCACCAGCAGGGAGGGATCCTATGGCTACACCTTC | CATSREGSYGYTF